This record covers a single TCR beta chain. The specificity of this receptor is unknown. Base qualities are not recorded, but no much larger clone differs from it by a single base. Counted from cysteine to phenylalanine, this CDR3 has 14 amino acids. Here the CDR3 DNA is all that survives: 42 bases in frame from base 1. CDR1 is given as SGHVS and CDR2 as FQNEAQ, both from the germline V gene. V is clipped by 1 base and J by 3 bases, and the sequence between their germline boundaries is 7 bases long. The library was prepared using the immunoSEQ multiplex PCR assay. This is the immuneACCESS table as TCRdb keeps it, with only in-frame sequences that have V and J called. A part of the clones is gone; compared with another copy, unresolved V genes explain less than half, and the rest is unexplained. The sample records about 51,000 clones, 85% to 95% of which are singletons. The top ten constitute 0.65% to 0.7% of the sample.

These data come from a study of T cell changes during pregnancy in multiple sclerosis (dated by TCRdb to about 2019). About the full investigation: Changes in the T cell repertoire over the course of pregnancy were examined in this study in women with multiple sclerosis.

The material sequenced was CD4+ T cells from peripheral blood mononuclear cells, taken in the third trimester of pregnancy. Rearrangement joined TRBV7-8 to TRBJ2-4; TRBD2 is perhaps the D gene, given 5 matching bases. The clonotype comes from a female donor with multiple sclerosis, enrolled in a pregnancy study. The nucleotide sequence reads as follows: TGTGCCAGCAGCTTAGGCCGGGGCAAAAACATTCAGTACTTC. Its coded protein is CASSLGRGKNIQYF.